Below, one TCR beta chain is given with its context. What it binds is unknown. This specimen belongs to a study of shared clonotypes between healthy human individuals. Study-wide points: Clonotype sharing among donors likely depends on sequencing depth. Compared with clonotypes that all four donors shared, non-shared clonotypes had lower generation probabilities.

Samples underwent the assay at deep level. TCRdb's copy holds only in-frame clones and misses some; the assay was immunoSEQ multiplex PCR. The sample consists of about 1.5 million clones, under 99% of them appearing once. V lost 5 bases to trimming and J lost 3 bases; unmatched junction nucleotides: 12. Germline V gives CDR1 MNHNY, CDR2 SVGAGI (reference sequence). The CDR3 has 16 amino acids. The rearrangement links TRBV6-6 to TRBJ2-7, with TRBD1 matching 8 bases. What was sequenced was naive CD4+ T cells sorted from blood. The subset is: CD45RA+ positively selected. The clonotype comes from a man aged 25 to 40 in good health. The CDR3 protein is CASSPQPGQEIYEQYF. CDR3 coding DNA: TGTGCCAGCAGTCCACAACCGGGACAGGAAATCTACGAGCAGTACTTC.